This T cell receptor (beta chain) comes out of a study of beta chain features in type 1 diabetes. Since all of the isolated RNA was reverse transcribed, expressed TCRB transcripts were what got sequenced. Sequencing was performed with immunoSEQ multiplex PCR; in TCRdb, only in-frame clones are kept and a portion is missing. Of 300,000 or so clones listed, roughly 9% were seen once; the top ten hold 1%. This clone showed up many times. The antigen remains unidentified. The CDR3 loop spans 17 amino acids. Germline V gives CDR1 KGHSH, CDR2 LQKENI. V shed 4 bases and J 10 bases; nucleotides not matched to a gene: 13. Study-wide findings and caveats: High TCR expression in some cells could lead to their over-representation in cDNA sequencing. At VDJ recombination sites, type 1 diabetes patients had fewer insertions and more deleted nucleotides. Shorter TCRB CDR3s, moderately but significantly so, were found in Type 1 diabetes patients in all four CD4+ subsets.

What was sequenced was central memory CD4+ T cells from blood. The gene calls are TRBV18 and TRBJ1-6, with TRBD1 identical over 10 bases. The TCR sequence derives from a man aged 30 to 45 with type 1 diabetes. Written as DNA, the CDR3 is TGTGCCAGCTCACTCTATCCTCCCGGGACAGGGGAATCACCCCTCCACTTT. It yields the protein CASSLYPPGTGESPLHF.